This TCR beta chain comes out of a study of cytomegalovirus exposure and HLA in healthy donors (dated by TCRdb to about 2017). About the study as a whole: In an earlier analysis of about 560 of the donors, 250 to 350 Gb of sequence data and approximately 120 million unique TCR beta sequences from about 179 million T cells were reported. An early release covering some 640 HLA-typed donors comprised about 290 gigabases of sequencing data and approximately 85 million unique TCR sequences. Of the roughly 420 genotyped donors, 75% to 85% were placed in the genetic ancestry cluster associated with self-reported Caucasian donors. The study was designed to test whether signatures of past pathogen exposure could be identified by cataloging public T cell receptors. The study profiled the T cell repertoires of fewer than 850 subjects by immunosequencing and related them to cytomegalovirus serostatus. A separate validation cohort of roughly 110 different subjects was used in addition to the approximately 610-subject first cohort. To predict cytomegalovirus infection status, the study combined high-throughput TCR immunosequencing, statistical association of individual TCRs with disease status, and machine learning. A later analysis re-examined previously published TCR beta repertoires from about 700 donors and added high-resolution HLA genotyping to investigate patterns of TCR occurrence. Rather than drawing on any new phenotypic data, the later analysis identified candidate immune exposures from TCR beta sequences and the way those sequences occurred across donors. In an earlier analysis of a few hundred of the donors, high-throughput TCR beta sequencing was used to judge whether each TCR beta V gene segment behaved as functional or pseudogenic. Alongside the repertoire data, information on donor age, sex, ethnicity and CMV serostatus was compiled. A later genetic analysis used genome-wide SNP genotypes for about 65% of the roughly 670 donors, treating that subset as a discovery cohort. Every discovery cohort repertoire had been produced on one sequencing platform. HLA typing covered class I and class II loci at four-digit resolution. The number of donors typed differed by locus, with roughly 620-630 for A, B, C, DRB1 and DQB1, over 500 for DQA1, 606 for DPA1, and under 490 for DPB1. Because of strong linkage in the cohort, five DR-DQ haplotypes were treated as single units for association and clustering. On average, 235,054 unique TCR beta nucleotide sequences were sequenced per donor among 398 genotyped donors of the cohort, with roughly 20% of those sequences being non-productive.

The investigation overall reported the following: A cluster of highly shared sequence variants was judged likely to represent a technical artifact of the sequencing pipeline. In vitro tests confirmed that a few of the cytomegalovirus-associated TCR beta chains recognize cytomegalovirus antigens. Because HLA typing was unavailable for some donors at each locus, only the typed subset was used in association tests. In a later analysis, most CMV-associated TCR beta chains were found to appear HLA-restricted, with HLA associations seemingly driven largely by CMV exposure. A later genetic analysis associated a missense DCLRE1C variant with V-gene and J-gene trimming of TCR beta chains, and an independent cohort replicated the association. The authors suggested that the approach could potentially be generalized to other disease states and immunological phenotypes. Compared with the 666-donor mean, donors in an Asian-associated ancestry cluster had fewer N-insertions in productive TCRs, according to a later genetic analysis. Most TCR sequences were seen in very few donors, while some public TCRs were found in many individuals. When HLA alleles, especially DR and DQ, strongly co-occurred, attributing TCR associations to individual alleles was difficult. In a later analysis, the rate of TCR association differed among HLA loci, with DRB1 alleles having the most associated TCRs and HLA-C alleles having the fewest. Specific HLA alleles were associated with more than 15,000 TCR beta sequences at a false discovery rate of 0.05 in a later analysis. Broadly in line with IMGT annotations, most TCR beta V segments showed up in productive rearrangements about 87% or about 30% of the time in an earlier analysis of roughly 590 of the donors. Linkage disequilibrium might explain the correlated functional status among segregating V segments, but an unknown experimental factor could not be excluded. For the cohort, immune exposure information was limited to CMV serostatus. A later analysis reported that several top co-occurrence clusters appeared linked to parvovirus B19, influenza, CMV and Epstein-Barr virus. Because counts were too low, about 18 rarely observed V segments, including chromosome 9 orphons, were excluded from the earlier analysis of fewer than 650 of the donors. Compared with equally common non-associated chains, HLA-associated TCR beta chains in a later analysis were more clonally expanded and had lower generation probabilities. Cytomegalovirus status was reported to be diagnosed by the classifier with high specificity and sensitivity in both the original and validation cohorts. Roughly uniform sequencing depth across donors was assumed in presence/absence analyses, although this assumption may not hold. This cohort had only TCR beta chains sequenced, and the lack of alpha or paired-chain data limited which features could be detected. In the study, some 180 TCR beta chains were listed as associated with cytomegalovirus. Because the 87-base-pair reads could not distinguish some IMGT-functional V segments, including TRBV6-2 and TRBV6-3, those segments were excluded. A further reported finding was that TCR beta sequences accurately predicted the HLA-A and HLA-B alleles for most subjects in the first cohort.

The CDR3 numbers 15 residues from cysteine through phenylalanine. Here the CDR3 DNA is all that survives: 45 bases in frame from base 1. Clipping removes 6 bases from V and 10 bases from J, with 15 as the unmatched junction base count. CDR1 and CDR2 (MNHEY, SVGAGI) derive from the germline V gene. The cohort comprised some 730 healthy bone marrow donors. All cohort members were sampled while nominally healthy, although unrecorded immune exposures were likely present. CMV serostatus was recorded as positive for 250 to 300 and negative for about 50% of the 666 cohort members, whereas no CMV serostatus was recorded for the donor in question. Every donor gave a peripheral blood sample, and the peripheral blood mononuclear cells from that sample were used for TCR beta sequencing. The Qiagen DNeasy Blood Extraction Kit was used to extract genomic DNA from the blood cell samples. In the case of this clone: Its antigen target is currently unknown. Base qualities are missing; no much larger clone stands one base away.

Library construction relied on the immunoSEQ multiplex PCR assay. For the multiplex PCR, a mixture combining 60 forward primers for TCR Vbeta segments and 13 reverse primers for TCR Jbeta segments was used. A multiplex PCR assay on genomic DNA amplified the CDR3 region of rearranged TCR beta genes. Amplified TCR beta libraries were sequenced as 87-base-pair reads on the Illumina HiSeq System. Concerning the study's data processing: In a later analysis, 70 million to 95 million unique TCR beta chains were counted across the 650 to 700 repertoires, and roughly 10 million of these chains were shared by at least two donors. A nearest-neighbor algorithm error-corrected the raw reads and collapsed the reads into unique sequences, merging closely related sequences to remove PCR and sequencing errors. CDR3 sequences were aligned to IMGT reference sequences to assign V, D and J gene segments. For a sequence to be retained, a match of at least six nucleotides was required to both a V gene segment and a J gene segment. Rearrangements were called productive when the CDR3 lacked stop codons and stayed in frame with V and J; all others were non-productive. CDR3 was defined according to IMGT convention as the region running from the second conserved V-encoded cysteine to the conserved J-encoded phenylalanine. Sequences without an unambiguous match to a single V gene segment were excluded from the earlier analysis of about 630 of the donors. In an earlier analysis of some 590 of the donors, a V segment was called functional when productive rearrangements were above 56.7%, and segregating when the standard deviation between donors exceeded 5%. A statistical classification framework was developed to diagnose cytomegalovirus status using the catalog of TCR beta chain sequences. V and J gene assignment, in a later analysis, came from comparing TCR nucleotide sequences with IMGT/GENE-DB human TR gene sequences. The TCRdist pipeline was used in a later analysis to assign CDR3 sequences and most-parsimonious VDJ recombination scenarios. In a later analysis, every TCR beta chain was defined by the combination of its CDR3 amino acid sequence and its V-gene family, and reads without a unique V-gene family were dropped. As a way to deal with suspected cross-contamination and a sequencing artifact, a later analysis dropped hundreds of nucleotide sequences that were highly shared and had low generation probability. In a later analysis, a clonal expansion index for each public chain was calculated from normalized within-repertoire ranks of inferred template counts. In a later analysis, generation probabilities were computed with a VDJ recombination model fitted to out-of-frame rearrangements, and the resulting probabilities were checked against IGoR. Hypergeometric tests were used in a later analysis to score TCR-TCR, TCR-HLA and TCR-CMV co-occurrence, with a repertoire-size bias correction applied to the TCR pairs. In a later analysis, false discovery rates were estimated by permuting HLA or CMV assignments 20 times. In a later analysis, co-occurring TCRs were grouped using DBSCAN, and TCRdist sequence similarity was added for clustering within HLA-allele-positive subsets. For co-occurrence clustering, repertoires with fewer than 30,000 or more than 120,000 public chains were excluded, along with four to six repertoires with anomalous nucleotide sharing. This immuneACCESS table, as held by TCRdb, lists in-frame sequences with V and J called but not all clones. Of the missing ones, under half trace to an unresolved V gene in checked studies; the others have no known cause. V, J and clone size are taken as reported in that table, and D and trimming were inferred from the DNA itself. In all, the sample holds under 250,000 clones, and around 85% of those were seen once. The ten largest clones capture 1.3% of the sample.

This TCR derives from a human donor in good health. Sequenced input: PBMCs. The V and J genes are TRBV6-5 and TRBJ2-3; the junction holds 8 bases that match TRBD1. The DNA sequence is TGTGCCAGCAGGCGGACAGGGCCCTCCGGGACCGCGCAGTATTTT. This yields the protein CASRRTGPSGTAQYF.